This T cell receptor beta chain emerged from a study of cytomegalovirus exposure and HLA in healthy donors. Note on this clone: As yet, its antigen is unknown.

Germline CDR1 and CDR2: SGDLS and YYNGEE. This CDR3 is 17 amino acids long. The J segment lost 6 bases and the V segment lost 0 bases, leaving 5 bases of the junction unmatched. Using immunoSEQ multiplex PCR, the repertoire was profiled, and TCRdb retains in-frame clones only, with some absent. The table shows 150,000 to 160,000 clones, with approximately 86% occurring only once. Overall study findings and caveats: Some TCR beta chains (around 160 of them) were listed as cytomegalovirus-associated.

The receptor's source is a man younger than 35 in good health and CMV-seropositive. Material for sequencing was PBMCs. J is TRBJ2-1 and V is TRBV9; 14 bases are a match to TRBD2. The CDR3, as DNA: TGTGCCAGCAGCGTAGGTGGACTAGCGGGGGGTGGCAATGAGCAGTTCTTC. Protein: CASSVGGLAGGGNEQFF. The whole variable domain, filled in from reference TRBV9 and TRBJ2-1, reads DSGVTQTPKHLITATGQRVTLRCSPRSGDLSVYWYQQSLDQGLQFLIQYYNGEERAKGNILERFSAQQFPDLHSELNLSSLELGDSALYFCASSVGGLAGGGNEQFFGPGTRLTVL.